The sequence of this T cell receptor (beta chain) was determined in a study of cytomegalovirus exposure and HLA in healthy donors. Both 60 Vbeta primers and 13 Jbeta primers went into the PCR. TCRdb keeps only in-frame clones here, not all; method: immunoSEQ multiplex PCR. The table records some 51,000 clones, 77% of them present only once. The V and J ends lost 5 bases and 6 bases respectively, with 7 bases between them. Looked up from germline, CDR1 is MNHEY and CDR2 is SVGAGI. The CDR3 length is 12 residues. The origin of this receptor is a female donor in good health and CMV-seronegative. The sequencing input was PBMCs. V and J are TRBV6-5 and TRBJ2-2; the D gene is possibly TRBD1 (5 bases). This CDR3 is CASSRGSGELFF. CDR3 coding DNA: TGTGCCAGCAGTAGGGGTTCCGGGGAGCTGTTTTTT.